Below are 10 T cell receptor beta chains sequenced from a single sample in a study of T cells in Graves' hyperthyroidism and ophthalmopathy. Researchers took RNA transcripts and amplified the TCR beta CDR3 regions from them. The HTBI primer set drove a first-round RT-PCR of the TCR CDR3. TCRdb used MiXCR to reprocess the multiplex PCR reads, holding one entry per CDR3 protein. The repertoire holds approximately 480,000 distinct CDR3 sequences, with more than 20% as singletons. Sequences were obtained from blood. All receptors come from a man younger than 30 with Graves' hyperthyroidism.

Of note for this clonotype: Given a much more abundant clone one base away, this may be a read error. This chain uses TRBV14 with TRBJ2-4; tentative D call: TRBD1 (6 bases). The V gene's germline CDR1 is SGHDN and CDR2 FVKESK. The CDR3 has 15 residues. The CDR3 protein is CASSQGRQVRDIKYF. CDR3 bases: TGTGCCAGCAGTCAAGGGAGACAGGTTCGGGACATTAAGTACTTC.

V and J are TRBV15 and TRBJ1-5; D is possibly TRBD1 (6 bases). The germline V gene encodes CDR1 LNHNV and CDR2 YYDKDF (reference sequence). The CDR3 is made up of 15 amino acids. V lost 9 bases and J 2 bases, leaving 17 bases between the germline ends. The CDR3 nucleotides read TGTGCCACTTCACGGGGACATTTGGGCAATCAGCCCCAGCATTTT. Its translation is CATSRGHLGNQPQHF.

This clonotype was seen repeatedly, ten times or more. The chain uses TRBV12-3 or TRBV12-4 and TRBJ2-7; no definite D call. The CDR3 spans 14 residues. V was trimmed by 6 bases and J by 5 bases, leaving 17 bases between them. In DNA form, the CDR3 reads TGTGCCAGCAGCCCGTCCTCCCTGTCCCACGAGCAGTACTTC. Translated, it gives CASSPSSLSHEQYF.

In its sample, this clonotype was seen a few times. V gene TRBV12-3 or TRBV12-4 combines with J gene TRBJ2-7; 14 nucleotides align to TRBD2. The CDR3 has 13 amino acids. J gave up 6 bases and V 5 bases, and 0 bases lay outside the gene matches. In nucleotides, the CDR3 is TGTGCCAGCAGTGGACTAGCGGGAGGCGAGCAGTACTTC. Its translation is CASSGLAGGEQYF.

In this sample, this clonotype turned up once. The CDR3 reads CASSSILDSPLHF. The CDR3 region has the DNA TGTGCCAGCAGTTCGATACTGGATTCACCCCTCCACTTT. The chain links TRBV28 to TRBJ1-6; D is ambiguous. Between the trimmed V and J ends, which lost 4 bases and 8 bases, there was a span of 9 bases. In germline, CDR1 is MDHEN, CDR2 SYDVKM. The CDR3 totals 13 residues.

This clonotype was seen repeatedly, ten times or more. The V gene is TRBV29-1, the J gene TRBJ1-1; TRBD1 aligns across 9 bases. The CDR3 length is 14 residues. V shed 5 bases and J 6 bases; nucleotides not matched to a gene: 10. From germline, CDR1 is SQVTM and CDR2 ANQGSEA. The CDR3 loop reads CSVSGGQGNAEAFF. The CDR3 DNA is TGCAGCGTTTCCGGGGGACAGGGTAACGCTGAAGCTTTCTTT.

In its sample, this clonotype was seen a few times. J is TRBJ2-7 and V is TRBV10-2; D not resolved. The CDR3 spans 15 residues. Germline CDR1 reads WSHSY; CDR2 reads SAAADI. The germline V and J ends were trimmed by 2 bases and 4 bases, with 15 bases remaining between them. CDR3 sequence reads: CASSELKVGKYEQYF. In DNA, the CDR3 is TGCGCCAGCAGTGAGCTTAAGGTGGGAAAATACGAGCAGTACTTC.

The V call is TRBV20-1, the J call TRBJ1-1; no clear D. V lost 6 bases and J lost 1, with 15 bases in between. This CDR3 comprises 14 residues. Germline CDR1 is DFQATT and CDR2 is SNEGSKA (reference sequence). The CDR3 here is CSASLRLRNTEAFF. The CDR3 coding sequence is TGCAGTGCCAGCCTTAGACTGCGGAACACTGAAGCTTTCTTT.

This clonotype was seen a few times. The chain recombines TRBV12-3 or TRBV12-4 with TRBJ1-3; D gene ambiguous. The CDR3 loop spans 14 amino acids. Trimming removed 7 bases from V and 2 bases from J, with 12 bases in between. The CDR3 DNA reads as TGTGCCAGCACCCTTCGCCTCGCTGGAAACACCATATATTTT. This codes for CASTLRLAGNTIYF.

The chain recombines TRBV20-1 with TRBJ2-7; TRBD1 matches at 7 bases. This CDR3 comprises 16 residues. V shed 4 bases, J shed 0 bases, and the junction held 12 bases outside the gene matches. The germline V gene has CDR1 DFQATT and CDR2 SNEGSKA (reference sequence). The CDR3 here is CSAMAPGQRSSYEQYF. The CDR3, as DNA: TGCAGTGCTATGGCTCCGGGACAGAGAAGCTCCTACGAGCAGTACTTC.